These T cell receptor beta chains were read from a single sample in a study of shared clonotypes between healthy human individuals. This table comes from immunoSEQ multiplex PCR, and its TCRdb copy is limited to in-frame clones, with some not included. The sample shows approximately 530,000 clones, approximately 95% of them seen only once. Sequenced sample: naive CD4+ T cells sorted from blood. The origin of the receptors is a woman aged 30 to 39 in good health. Each CDR3 is given with its conserved first and last residue. A D gene is named only where the DNA matches it firmly. Only some rows state a clone size, as once, few, many or a class for expanded clones.

clone_size: .; j_call: TRBJ1-1; cdr3_length: 13; v_call: TRBV7-9; d_call: .; cdr3_nt: TGTGCCAGCAGCTTAATCGGTAACACTGAAGCTTTCTTT; cdr3_aa: CASSLIGNTEAFF
clone_size: .; j_call: TRBJ2-3; cdr3_length: 14; v_call: TRBV4-2; d_call: .; cdr3_nt: TGTGCCAGCAGAGATAGCGGAACCACAGATACGCAGTATTTT; cdr3_aa: CASRDSGTTDTQYF
clone_size: .; j_call: TRBJ1-4; cdr3_length: 18; v_call: TRBV5-4; d_call: TRBD1; cdr3_nt: TGTGCCAGCAGCTTATCACAGGGGCGGACGGTGGCTAATGAAAAACTGTTTTTT; cdr3_aa: CASSLSQGRTVANEKLFF
clone_size: .; j_call: TRBJ1-1; cdr3_length: 14; v_call: TRBV28; d_call: .; cdr3_nt: TGTGCCAGCAGAGTCTTCGGAAGGAGTCCTGAAGCTTTCTTT; cdr3_aa: CASRVFGRSPEAFF
clone_size: .; j_call: TRBJ2-3; cdr3_length: 15; v_call: TRBV5-6; d_call: TRBD2; cdr3_nt: TGTGCCAGCAGCCCCGGACTAGCGATCACAGATACGCAGTATTTT; cdr3_aa: CASSPGLAITDTQYF
clone_size: .; j_call: TRBJ2-3; cdr3_length: 17; v_call: TRBV11-2; d_call: .; cdr3_nt: TGTGCCAGCAGCTTACTAGTCCCAGGGCATAAGGCAGATACGCAGTATTTT; cdr3_aa: CASSLLVPGHKADTQYF
clone_size: .; j_call: TRBJ2-2; cdr3_length: 16; v_call: TRBV6-1; d_call: TRBD2; cdr3_nt: TGTGCCAGCAGTGCAGTAGCGGGATTGATGCTCGGGGAGCTGTTTTTT; cdr3_aa: CASSAVAGLMLGELFF
clone_size: .; j_call: TRBJ2-2; cdr3_length: 16; v_call: TRBV6-6; d_call: TRBD1; cdr3_nt: TGTGCCAGCAGTTACGCGCAGGGGGCCTCAACCGGGGAGCTGTTTTTT; cdr3_aa: CASSYAQGASTGELFF
clone_size: .; j_call: TRBJ2-5; cdr3_length: 14; v_call: TRBV5-1; d_call: .; cdr3_nt: TGCGCCAGCAATTCCGGGACGACTCAAGAGACCCAGTACTTC; cdr3_aa: CASNSGTTQETQYF
clone_size: .; j_call: TRBJ2-1; cdr3_length: 13; v_call: TRBV5-1; d_call: TRBD2; cdr3_nt: TGCGCCAGCAGCCCCGGGACTAGTTGGGAGCAGTTCTTC; cdr3_aa: CASSPGTSWEQFF
clone_size: .; j_call: TRBJ2-5; cdr3_length: 9; v_call: TRBV19; d_call: .; cdr3_nt: TGTGCCTCTAAAGGGACCCAGTACTTC; cdr3_aa: CASKGTQYF
clone_size: .; j_call: TRBJ1-2; cdr3_length: 13; v_call: TRBV29-1; d_call: TRBD1; cdr3_nt: TGCAGCGTTGAGGACAGGGGCGGCTATGGCTACACCTTC; cdr3_aa: CSVEDRGGYGYTF
clone_size: .; j_call: TRBJ2-5; cdr3_length: 14; v_call: TRBV2; d_call: .; cdr3_nt: TGTGCCAGCAGGCTGAAGCAGGGTTGGGAGACCCAGTACTTC; cdr3_aa: CASRLKQGWETQYF
clone_size: .; j_call: TRBJ1-2; cdr3_length: 13; v_call: TRBV6-5; d_call: TRBD1; cdr3_nt: TGTGCCAGCAGTTACCCGACAGGGAGTGGCTACACCTTC; cdr3_aa: CASSYPTGSGYTF
clone_size: .; j_call: TRBJ2-6; cdr3_length: 19; v_call: TRBV4-1; d_call: .; cdr3_nt: TGCGCCAGCAGCCAAGATCCCCCAGGGGCAAGCTCTGGGGCCAACGTCCTGACTTTC; cdr3_aa: CASSQDPPGASSGANVLTF
clone_size: once; j_call: TRBJ2-2; cdr3_length: 18; v_call: TRBV28; d_call: TRBD2; cdr3_nt: TGTGCCAGCAATACAAAAACCAACAGCGGGATATACACCGGGGAGCTGTTTTTT; cdr3_aa: CASNTKTNSGIYTGELFF
clone_size: .; j_call: TRBJ2-7; cdr3_length: 12; v_call: TRBV6-6; d_call: .; cdr3_nt: TGTGCCAGCAGAGACAGTCTCTACGAGCAGTACTTC; cdr3_aa: CASRDSLYEQYF
clone_size: .; j_call: TRBJ2-7; cdr3_length: 14; v_call: TRBV5-6; d_call: .; cdr3_nt: TGTGCCAGCAGCTCCCAGACAGGAACCTACGAGCAGTACTTC; cdr3_aa: CASSSQTGTYEQYF
clone_size: .; j_call: TRBJ2-1; cdr3_length: 14; v_call: TRBV2; d_call: .; cdr3_nt: TGTGCCAGCAGTGAATCGGCTAGTTTGCTATCTCTGTTCTTC; cdr3_aa: CASSESASLLSLFF
clone_size: .; j_call: TRBJ2-3; cdr3_length: 16; v_call: TRBV5-1; d_call: .; cdr3_nt: TGCGCCAGCAGCTCCCAAGACAGTACCCGCACAGATACGCAGTATTTT; cdr3_aa: CASSSQDSTRTDTQYF